The following is a T cell receptor beta chain sequence with its context. This clone's antigen is unknown. No base qualities exist here, and no much larger clone lies one base off it. The germline V gene supplies CDR1 SGHRS and CDR2 YFSETQ. V and J are truncated by 4 bases and 1 base respectively, leaving an intervening sequence of 16 bases. The CDR3, from cysteine to phenylalanine, totals 16 residues. The DNA shown is the 48-base CDR3, in frame from base 1. The data originate from a study of cytomegalovirus exposure and HLA in healthy donors (dated by TCRdb to about 2017). Regarding the research as a whole: According to an earlier analysis of 450 to 650 of the donors, roughly 180 million T cells yielded approximately 120 million unique TCR beta sequences and approximately 280 Gb of sequence data. The aim of the study was to test whether cataloging public T cell receptors could identify signatures of past pathogen exposure. The T cell repertoires of around 730 subjects were profiled by immunosequencing and related to cytomegalovirus serostatus. On average, over 200,000 unique TCR beta nucleotide sequences were sequenced per donor among 300 to 500 genotyped donors of the cohort, with roughly a sixth of those sequences being non-productive. Along with the approximately 700-subject first cohort, a separate validation cohort of some 130 different subjects was used. High-throughput TCR immunosequencing, statistical association of individual TCRs with disease status, and machine learning were combined to predict cytomegalovirus infection status. A later genetic analysis took genome-wide SNP genotypes for about 55% of the roughly 700 donors and used that subset as a discovery cohort. An early release that covered several hundred HLA-typed donors contained approximately 300 gigabases of sequencing data and 65 million to 100 million unique TCR sequences. An earlier analysis of some 500 of the donors applied high-throughput TCR beta sequencing to assess whether each TCR beta V gene segment acted as functional or pseudogenic. Rather than using new phenotypic data, the later analysis identified candidate immune exposures from TCR beta sequences and from how often those sequences occurred across donors. A later analysis re-analyzed previously published TCR beta repertoires from 660 or so donors and added high-resolution HLA genotyping to study TCR occurrence patterns. The genetic ancestry cluster associated with self-reported Caucasian donors included about 84% of the 398 genotyped donors. Donor age, sex, ethnicity and CMV serostatus were compiled together with the repertoire data. Every discovery cohort repertoire had been produced on one sequencing platform. The number of donors typed differed by locus, with roughly 620-630 for A, B, C, DRB1 and DQB1, more than 500 for DQA1, over 600 for DPA1, and approximately 470 for DPB1. Because of strong linkage in the cohort, four or five DR-DQ haplotypes were treated as single units for association and clustering. Both class I and class II loci were covered by HLA typing, at four-digit resolution. Broad study findings and their caveats: A total of 150 or so TCR beta chains were listed by the study as associated with cytomegalovirus. Because HLA typing was missing for some donors at each locus, association tests included only the typed subset. The only immune exposure information available for the cohort was CMV serostatus. Sequencing depth was assumed to be roughly uniform across donors in the presence/absence analyses, though that assumption may not hold. According to a later analysis, TCR association rates differed among HLA loci, with DRB1 alleles showing the most associated TCRs and HLA-C alleles showing the fewest. In this cohort, only TCR beta chains were sequenced, and detectable features were limited by the absence of alpha or paired-chain data. According to a later analysis, parvovirus B19, influenza, CMV and Epstein-Barr virus appeared linked to several top co-occurrence clusters. Because the 87-base-pair reads could not distinguish some IMGT-functional V segments, including TRBV6-2 and TRBV6-3, those segments were excluded. Strong co-occurrence of HLA alleles, especially DR and DQ, made assigning TCR associations to individual alleles difficult. A later genetic analysis associated a missense DCLRE1C variant with V-gene and J-gene trimming of TCR beta chains, and an independent cohort replicated the association. Most CMV-associated TCR beta chains appeared to be HLA-restricted in a later analysis, and the HLA associations seemed to be driven largely by CMV exposure. The authors suggested that the approach could potentially be generalized to other disease states and immunological phenotypes. A further reported finding was that TCR beta sequences accurately predicted the HLA-A and HLA-B alleles for most subjects in the first cohort. Linkage disequilibrium might explain the correlated functional status among segregating V segments, but an unknown experimental factor could not be excluded. The classifier was reported to diagnose cytomegalovirus status with high specificity and sensitivity in both the original and validation cohorts. At a false discovery rate of 0.05, a later analysis linked about 16,000 TCR beta sequences to specific HLA alleles. Compared with the 666-donor mean, donors in an Asian-associated ancestry cluster had fewer N-insertions in productive TCRs, according to a later genetic analysis. In vitro tests confirmed that a few of the cytomegalovirus-associated TCR beta chains recognize cytomegalovirus antigens. Over 15 rarely observed V segments, including chromosome 9 orphons, were excluded from the earlier analysis of approximately 500 of the donors because counts were too low. A cluster of highly shared sequence variants was judged likely to represent a technical artifact of the sequencing pipeline. Compared with equally common non-associated chains, HLA-associated TCR beta chains in a later analysis were more clonally expanded and had lower generation probabilities. In an earlier analysis of around 500 of the donors, most TCR beta V segments appeared in productive rearrangements about 90% or about 30% of the time, broadly matching IMGT annotations. Across donors, most TCR sequences were observed very rarely, whereas some public TCRs were present in many individuals.

In total, about 650 healthy bone marrow donors made up the cohort. At the time of sampling, all cohort members were nominally healthy, though unrecorded immune exposures were likely present. The donor was CMV seronegative and belonged to the group of under 400 seronegative cohort members. A peripheral blood sample was collected from each donor, and TCR beta sequencing was performed on peripheral blood mononuclear cells. Genomic DNA was extracted from the blood cell samples with the Qiagen DNeasy Blood Extraction Kit. Preparation of the library involved the immunoSEQ multiplex PCR assay. The multiplex PCR relied on a mix of 60 forward primers for TCR Vbeta segments and 13 reverse primers for TCR Jbeta segments. The CDR3 region of rearranged TCR beta genes was amplified from genomic DNA by a multiplex PCR assay. The amplified TCR beta libraries were sequenced on the Illumina HiSeq System as 87-base-pair reads. As for the authors' bioinformatics: In a later analysis, some 80 million unique TCR beta chains were counted across the approximately 640 repertoires, and about 10 million of these chains were shared by at least two donors. A nearest-neighbor algorithm error-corrected the raw reads and collapsed the reads into unique sequences, merging closely related sequences to remove PCR and sequencing errors. Alignment of CDR3 sequences to IMGT reference sequences was used to assign V, D and J gene segments. Each retained sequence needed at least a six-nucleotide match to both a V gene segment and a J gene segment. A rearrangement was called productive if the CDR3 had no stop codons and remained in frame with V and J, and every other rearrangement was called non-productive. CDR3 was defined by IMGT convention, running from the second conserved V-encoded cysteine to the conserved J-encoded phenylalanine. Sequences without an unambiguous match to a single V gene segment were excluded from the earlier analysis of 450 to 750 of the donors. An earlier analysis of approximately 590 of the donors called V segments functional above 56.7% productive rearrangements and segregating when the between-donor standard deviation exceeded 5%. A statistical classification framework was built for diagnosing cytomegalovirus status from the catalog of TCR beta chain sequences. In a later analysis, TCR nucleotide sequences were compared against IMGT/GENE-DB human TR gene sequences so that V and J genes could be assigned. In a later analysis, CDR3 sequences and most-parsimonious VDJ recombination scenarios were assigned using the TCRdist pipeline. In a later analysis, each TCR beta chain was defined by its CDR3 amino acid sequence together with its V-gene family, and reads lacking a unique V-gene family were excluded. To address suspected cross-contamination and a sequencing artifact, a later analysis removed approximately 600 highly shared, low-generation-probability nucleotide sequences. In a later analysis, a clonal expansion index for each public chain was calculated from normalized within-repertoire ranks of inferred template counts. Generation probabilities in a later analysis came from a VDJ recombination model fitted to out-of-frame rearrangements, and those results were checked against IGoR. Hypergeometric tests were used in a later analysis to score TCR-TCR, TCR-HLA and TCR-CMV co-occurrence, with a repertoire-size bias correction applied to the TCR pairs. In a later analysis, false discovery rates were estimated by permuting HLA or CMV assignments 20 times. A later analysis grouped co-occurring TCRs with DBSCAN, adding TCRdist sequence similarity when clustering within HLA-allele-positive subsets. For co-occurrence clustering, repertoires with fewer than 30,000 or more than 120,000 public chains were excluded, along with about five repertoires with anomalous nucleotide sharing. The table comes from immuneACCESS by way of TCRdb, which keeps in-frame sequences with V and J called. Part of the clones is missing from these tables; in studies checked, under half for an unresolved V gene and the rest for unknown reasons. V, J and clone size are taken as reported in that table, and D and trimming were inferred from the DNA itself. The sample profile shows 100,000 or so clones; roughly 79% of them were found once. About 4.3% of the sample goes to the ten largest clones.

This sequence originates from a man in his forties in good health and CMV-seronegative. The rearranged chain carries TRBV5-1 and TRBJ2-3; tentative D gene TRBD1, with 6 bases matching. Sequenced material: PBMCs. This receptor has the CDR3 CASSDGQSARTDTQYF. DNA sequence: TGCGCCAGCAGCGACGGACAGTCGGCGCGCACAGATACGCAGTATTTT. Reference TRBV5-1 and TRBJ2-3 proteins supply the regions before and after the CDR3; the full variable domain is: KAGVTQTPRYLIKTRGQQVTLSCSPISGHRSVSWYQQTPGQGLQFLFEYFSETQRNKGNFPGRFSGRQFSNSRSEMNVSTLELGDSALYLCASSDGQSARTDTQYFGPGTRLTVL.